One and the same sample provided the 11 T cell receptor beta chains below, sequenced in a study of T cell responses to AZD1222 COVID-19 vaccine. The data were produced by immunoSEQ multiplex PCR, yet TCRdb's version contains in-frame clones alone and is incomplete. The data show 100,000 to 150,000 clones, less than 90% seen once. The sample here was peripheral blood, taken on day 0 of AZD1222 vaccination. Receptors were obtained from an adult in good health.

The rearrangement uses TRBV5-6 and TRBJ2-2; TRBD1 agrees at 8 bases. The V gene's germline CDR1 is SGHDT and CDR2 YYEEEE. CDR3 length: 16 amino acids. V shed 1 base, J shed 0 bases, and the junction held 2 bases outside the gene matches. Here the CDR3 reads CASSLRTGTNTGELFF. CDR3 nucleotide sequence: TGTGCCAGCAGCTTGCGGACAGGGACGAACACCGGGGAGCTGTTTTTT.

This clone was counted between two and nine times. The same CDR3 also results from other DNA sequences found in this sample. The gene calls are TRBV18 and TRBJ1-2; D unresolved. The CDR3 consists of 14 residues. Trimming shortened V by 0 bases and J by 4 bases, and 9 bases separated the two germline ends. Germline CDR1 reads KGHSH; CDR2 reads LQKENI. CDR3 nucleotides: TGTGCCAGCTCACCACCAACCGAGTCCTATGGCTACACCTTC. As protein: CASSPPTESYGYTF.

CDR3 protein: CASSSGTDEAFF. The CDR3 DNA is TGTGCCAGCAGCTCGGGGACAGATGAAGCTTTCTTT. The chain is built from TRBV11-2 and TRBJ1-1; 7 bases map to TRBD1. The CDR3 contains 12 residues. The V and J ends lost 4 bases and 7 bases, in that order; junction bases with no gene match: 3. Germline V gene sequence: CDR1 SGHAT, CDR2 FQNNGV.

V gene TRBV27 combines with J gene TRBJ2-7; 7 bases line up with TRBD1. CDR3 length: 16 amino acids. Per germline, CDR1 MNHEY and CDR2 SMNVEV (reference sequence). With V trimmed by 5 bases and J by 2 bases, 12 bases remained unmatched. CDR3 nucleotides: TGTGCCAGCAGTAAGTCCGCCGGGACAGCGACCTACGAGCAGTACTTC. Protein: CASSKSAGTATYEQYF.

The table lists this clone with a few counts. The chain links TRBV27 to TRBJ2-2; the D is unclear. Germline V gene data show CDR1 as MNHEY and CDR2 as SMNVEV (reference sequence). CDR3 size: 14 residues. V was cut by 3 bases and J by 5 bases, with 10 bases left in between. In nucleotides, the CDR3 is TGTGCCAGCAGTTTGTACCCTCCAACCGGGGAGCTGTTTTTT. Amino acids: CASSLYPPTGELFF.

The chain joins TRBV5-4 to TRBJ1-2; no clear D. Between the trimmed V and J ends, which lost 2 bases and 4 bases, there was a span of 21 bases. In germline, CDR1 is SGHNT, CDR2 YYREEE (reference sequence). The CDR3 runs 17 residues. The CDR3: CASSLNPRRTAPYGYTF. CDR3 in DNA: TGTGCCAGCAGCTTAAACCCTAGACGGACGGCACCCTATGGCTACACCTTC.

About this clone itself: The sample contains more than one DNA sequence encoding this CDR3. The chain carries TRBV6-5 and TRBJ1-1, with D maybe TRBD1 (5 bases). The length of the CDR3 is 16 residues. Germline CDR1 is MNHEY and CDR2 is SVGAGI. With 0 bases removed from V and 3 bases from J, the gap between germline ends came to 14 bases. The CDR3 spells CASSYSSSGGDTEAFF. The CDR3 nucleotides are TGTGCCAGCAGTTACTCTAGTTCCGGGGGGGACACTGAAGCTTTCTTT.

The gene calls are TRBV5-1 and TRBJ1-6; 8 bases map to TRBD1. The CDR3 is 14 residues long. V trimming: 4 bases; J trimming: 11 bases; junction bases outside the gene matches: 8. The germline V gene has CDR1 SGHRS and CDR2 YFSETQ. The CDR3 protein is CASSTGQGLAPLHF. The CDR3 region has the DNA TGCGCCAGCAGCACCGGACAGGGTCTTGCACCCCTCCACTTT. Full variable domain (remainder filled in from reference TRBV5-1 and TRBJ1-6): KAGVTQTPRYLIKTRGQQVTLSCSPISGHRSVSWYQQTPGQGLQFLFEYFSETQRNKGNFPGRFSGRQFSNSRSEMNVSTLELGDSALYLCASSTGQGLAPLHFGNGTRLTVT.

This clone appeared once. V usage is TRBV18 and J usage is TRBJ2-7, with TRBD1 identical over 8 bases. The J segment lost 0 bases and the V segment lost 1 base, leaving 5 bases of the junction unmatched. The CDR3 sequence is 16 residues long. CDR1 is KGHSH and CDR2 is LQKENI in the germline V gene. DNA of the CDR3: TGTGCCAGCTCACCACGGCCAGGGGGCGCCTCCTACGAGCAGTACTTC. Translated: CASSPRPGGASYEQYF.

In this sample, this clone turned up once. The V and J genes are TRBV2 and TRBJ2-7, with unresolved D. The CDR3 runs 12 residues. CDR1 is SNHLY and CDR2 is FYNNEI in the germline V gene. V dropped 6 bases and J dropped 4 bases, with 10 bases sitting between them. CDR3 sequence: CASRGPTYEQYF. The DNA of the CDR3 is TGTGCCAGCAGGGGTCCCACTTACGAGCAGTACTTC.

Written as DNA, the CDR3 is TGTGCCAGCAGCTCCCTTATTTATACTAGCGGGGGCTCCTACGAGCAGTACTTC. As protein: CASSSLIYTSGGSYEQYF. V gene TRBV5-8 combines with J gene TRBJ2-7; 11 positions match TRBD2. This CDR3 is 18 amino acids long. The germline V gene encodes CDR1 SGHTS and CDR2 YDEGEE. V shed 3 bases, J shed 0 bases, and the junction held 11 bases outside the gene matches.